The source of this T cell receptor beta chain is a study of control samples from healthy donors and cancer patients. This table comes from immunoSEQ multiplex PCR, and its TCRdb copy is limited to in-frame clones, with some not included. This sample carries under 300,000 clones, approximately 80% of them seen once, and the ten largest clones take about 14%. From germline, CDR1 is SEHNR and CDR2 FQNEAQ (reference sequence). The CDR3 runs to 13 residues. Trimming removed 5 bases at V and 3 bases at J, with 10 bases between. This TCR derives from a woman aged 60-75 years with lung cancer. What was sequenced was PBMCs. V gene TRBV7-9 combines with J gene TRBJ1-1, with unresolved D. CDR3 nucleotide sequence: TGTGCCAGCAGCCCGCATGGGGACACTGAAGCTTTCTTT. Translating it yields CASSPHGDTEAFF.